The 7 T cell receptor beta chains given below trace back to one sample, sequenced in a study of sequential checkpoint blockade in melanoma. Regarding treatment: randomized to nivolumab then ipilimumab (arm A) or the reverse (arm B). Clones were sequenced by immunoSEQ multiplex PCR, and TCRdb holds only the in-frame ones, with some missing. The data contain roughly 28,000 clones, 75% to 80% of them singletons. This sample comprised CD8+ T cells sorted from blood (inferred from file names), obtained from a patient given nivolumab and ipilimumab in sequence. The source is a human donor with melanoma.

V is TRBV15 and J is TRBJ2-1; D is unresolved. The CDR3 loop spans 16 amino acids. Germline values: CDR1 LNHNV, CDR2 YYDKDF (reference sequence). Trimming cost V 1 base and J 7 bases, with 17 bases left between them. CDR3 DNA: TGTGCCACCAGCAGAGTGTACTCGCCCTTCCCAAATGAGCAGTTCTTC. This translates into CATSRVYSPFPNEQFF.

This rearrangement joins TRBV10-3 to TRBJ2-3; TRBD1 agrees at 8 bases. CDR1 is ENHRY and CDR2 is SYGVKD in the germline V gene. V lost 0 bases, J lost 7 bases, and 9 bases stayed unmatched. The CDR3 sequence is 16 residues long. CDR3 bases: TGTGCCATCAGTGAGTCTGCAGGGGGCGAGGGGTATACGCAGTATTTT. It is translated as CAISESAGGEGYTQYF.

The J gene is TRBJ2-2, the V gene TRBV7-2, with 11 bases that match TRBD1. Germline values: CDR1 SGHTA, CDR2 FQGNSA. CDR3 length: 16 amino acids. Trimming cost V 2 bases and J 4 bases; bases outside gene matches: 3. In DNA, the CDR3 is TGTGCCAGCAGCTTATCGGGACAGGGGGTCACCGGGGAGCTGTTTTTT. Its translation: CASSLSGQGVTGELFF.

This clone was seen a few times. This chain links TRBV6-6 with TRBJ2-5; D is uncertain. Per the germline V gene, CDR1 is MNHNY and CDR2 is SVGAGI (reference sequence). The CDR3 extends over 13 amino acids. V was cut by 6 bases and J by 0 bases, with 8 bases left in between. The CDR3 coding sequence is TGTGCCAGCAGCCAAGAGTACCAAGAGACCCAGTACTTC. This translates into CASSQEYQETQYF.

The rearrangement joins TRBV2 to TRBJ2-3; TRBD2 aligns across 8 bases. The germline CDR1 and CDR2 sequences are SNHLY and FYNNEI. The CDR3 runs to 14 residues. Trimming took 8 bases from V and 1 from J; bases not matched to a gene: 5. CDR3 protein: CASGEGLGTDTQYF. In DNA form, the CDR3 reads TGTGCCAGCGGGGAGGGACTAGGCACAGATACGCAGTATTTT.

The DNA for the CDR3 is TGTGCCAGCAGTTACTCGGGCCAGGGGGATGGCTACACCTTC. It specifies CASSYSGQGDGYTF. The chain joins TRBV6-5 to TRBJ1-2; 7 bases align to TRBD1. Unmatched junction bases numbered 4, after V lost 0 bases and J lost 6 bases. Germline V gene lookup returns CDR1 MNHEY and CDR2 SVGAGI. The CDR3 covers 14 residues.

The rearrangement links TRBV4-1 to TRBJ2-1; 11 bases are a match to TRBD2. Germline lookup yields CDR1 MGHRA and CDR2 YSYEKL. Trimming at V came to 0 bases and at J to 4 bases, leaving 8 bases not matched to a gene. CDR3 length equals 18 residues. CDR3 amino acids: CASSQEDLAGGPYNEQFF. The CDR3 DNA is TGCGCCAGCAGCCAAGAAGACCTAGCGGGGGGTCCTTACAATGAGCAGTTCTTC.